These T cell receptor beta chains were read from a single sample in a study of Ad26.COV2.S vaccination and SARS-CoV-2 variants. This table comes from immunoSEQ multiplex PCR, and its TCRdb copy is limited to in-frame clones, with some not included. The data hold 250,000 to 300,000 clones, with more than 70% observed a single time. The source was peripheral blood, collected in a trial of Ad26.COV2.S vaccine versus placebo. The receptors shown here come from a person aged 18-60 years who received the Ad26.COV2.S COVID-19 vaccine or a placebo. Each CDR3 is given with its conserved first and last residue. Fields, in order: CDR3 protein, CDR3 DNA, V gene, D gene, clone size, J gene. A D gene is named only where the DNA matches it firmly. Only part of the rows carry a size: once, few, many, or a class if the clone is expanded.

CDR3: CASSERGPTSSYNEQFF
DNA: TGTGCCAGCAGTGAAAGAGGGCCAACAAGCTCCTACAATGAGCAGTTCTTC
V: TRBV6-1
D: .
size: once
J: TRBJ2-1

CDR3: CASSQDQESTQYF
DNA: TGCGCCAGCAGCCAAGATCAGGAATCGACCCAGTACTTC
V: TRBV4-1
D: .
size: .
J: TRBJ2-5

CDR3: CASSEVAGPNPEAFF
DNA: TGTGCCAGCAGTGAAGTGGCAGGGCCGAATCCTGAAGCTTTCTTT
V: TRBV2
D: .
size: .
J: TRBJ1-1

CDR3: CASKPGRERYEQYF
DNA: TGTGCCAGCAAGCCCGGCAGGGAGAGGTACGAGCAGTACTTC
V: TRBV7-2
D: .
size: .
J: TRBJ2-7

CDR3: CASGAGGRTDTQYF
DNA: TGTGCCAGCGGAGCGGGAGGCCGCACAGATACGCAGTATTTT
V: TRBV27
D: TRBD2
size: .
J: TRBJ2-3

CDR3: CASSEGQGRNEQYF
DNA: TGCGCCAGCAGTGAGGGACAGGGCCGGAACGAGCAGTACTTC
V: TRBV10-2
D: TRBD1
size: .
J: TRBJ2-7

CDR3: CASSHVTKDEQYF
DNA: TGCGCCAGCAGCCACGTCACGAAGGACGAGCAGTACTTC
V: TRBV5-1
D: .
size: .
J: TRBJ2-7

CDR3: CASSAAGAVQTQYF
DNA: TGCGCCAGCAGCGCCGCCGGGGCCGTACAGACCCAGTACTTC
V: TRBV4-1
D: .
size: .
J: TRBJ2-5

CDR3: CASSEDWSWNTGELFF
DNA: TGTGCCAGCAGTGAAGATTGGAGTTGGAACACCGGGGAGCTGTTTTTT
V: TRBV6-1
D: .
size: .
J: TRBJ2-2

CDR3: CASSFLTGGGTDTQYF
DNA: TGTGCCAGCAGTTTTCTGACGGGGGGGGGCACAGATACGCAGTATTTT
V: TRBV27
D: TRBD2
size: .
J: TRBJ2-3

CDR3: CASSHRDRPTYEQYF
DNA: TGTGCCAGCAGCCACCGGGACAGGCCCACCTACGAGCAGTACTTC
V: TRBV3-1/TRBV3-2
D: TRBD1
size: .
J: TRBJ2-7